This entry describes one T cell receptor beta chain. The antigen is unknown. Time point reported: week 35, safety follow-up. Every vaccine dose comprised 300 ug of mutant IDH1 20-mer peptide plus topical imiquimod. The CDR3 loop spans 14 amino acids. Trimming took off 5 bases at V and 6 bases at J, with 16 bases between the two ends. Germline assignment: CDR1 SNHLY and CDR2 FYNNEI. This sample was taken from a study of a mutant IDH1 vaccine in newly diagnosed glioma. Repertoires were generated with immunoSEQ multiplex PCR, while TCRdb's copy carries only in-frame clones and drops some. The sample lists more than 60,000 clones, 74% occurring once.

This chain connects TRBV2 to TRBJ2-5, with D possibly TRBD1 on 6 matching bases. This specimen consisted of PBMCs, obtained from a glioma patient whose treatment included an IDH1 peptide vaccine. The receptor was derived from a man over 45 with glioma. The CDR3 nucleotides are TGTGCCAGCAGTTCAGGGGCGTACTACCAGACCCAGTACTTC. Its translation: CASSSGAYYQTQYF.